This T cell receptor beta chain is drawn from a study of cytomegalovirus exposure and HLA in healthy donors. Looking at the study overall: A subsequent analysis stated that the 120 or so validation repertoires were run on the same platform as the approximately 660 first-cohort repertoires. The study's findings and limits: Reported results showed that the classifier diagnosed cytomegalovirus status with high specificity and sensitivity.

Profiling relied on immunoSEQ multiplex PCR, and the TCRdb table lists in-frame clones only, not all of them. The sample includes tens of thousands of clones, approximately 88% seen only once; the top ten take approximately 6.7%. The J segment lost 0 bases and the V segment lost 7 bases, leaving 8 bases of the junction unmatched. The CDR3 is 15 amino acids. Germline values: CDR1 LNHDA, CDR2 SQIVND (reference sequence). Concerning this clone itself: Antigen: not known.

The origin of this receptor is a woman aged 25 to 39 in good health and CMV-seronegative. This rearrangement joins TRBV19 to TRBJ1-1; TRBD1 matches 7 bases. Sequencing was carried out using PBMCs. CDR3 residues: CASTRQGVMNTEAFF. For the CDR3, the DNA is TGTGCCAGTACCCGACAGGGAGTCATGAACACTGAAGCTTTCTTT. The full variable domain, with the rest looked up from reference TRBV19 and TRBJ1-1, is DGGITQSPKYLFRKEGQNVTLSCEQNLNHDAMYWYRQDPGQGLRLIYYSQIVNDFQKGDIAEGYSVSREKKESFPLTVTSAQKNPTAFYLCASTRQGVMNTEAFFGQGTRLTVV.